What follows is one T cell receptor beta chain and its context. This clonotype occurred a few times. No cognate antigen has been identified for it. Within one base of it there is no much larger clone, and no base qualities were kept. Via the germline V gene, CDR1 is SNHLY and CDR2 FYNNEI. There are 11 amino acids in the CDR3, from cysteine to phenylalanine inclusive. Left in the record is the CDR3 DNA by itself, 33 bases read in frame from the first base. V is pared back by 6 bases and J by 5 bases, with 7 bases lying between the germline termini. The data originate from a study of response to subunit inactivated influenza vaccine (dated by TCRdb to the late 2010s). Looking at the study overall: To follow how T cells responded to a trivalent subunit inactivated influenza vaccine, the researchers relied on deep quantitative profiling of the T cell receptor repertoire.

Findings and caveats that apply to the study as a whole: The authors suggested that each seasonal influenza vaccination may recruit only a limited number of new T cells.

The library was prepared using RT-PCR. Sequencing took place on an Illumina HiSeq 2500. Clones were called with MiXCR by TCRdb after fastp trimmed the public reads at Q25, and only in-frame beta chains were retained. When rows share a CDR3 protein, they turn into one entry using the most common DNA and genes. The sample table contains hundreds of thousands of distinct CDR3 sequences; only one count was recorded for 14% of them. The top ten clonotypes cover roughly 7.6% of the sample. This sample comprised PBMCs from blood, obtained 14 to 15 days before vaccination. The receptor was derived from a man aged 50-60 years who received an inactivated influenza vaccine. Donor details come from another sample of the same person, matched by shared clones. The V gene is TRBV2 and the J gene is TRBJ2-5, with an unclear D gene assignment. The nucleotide sequence is TGTGCCAGCAGCGTCTTCGAGACCCAGTACTTC. Translated, this gives CASSVFETQYF.